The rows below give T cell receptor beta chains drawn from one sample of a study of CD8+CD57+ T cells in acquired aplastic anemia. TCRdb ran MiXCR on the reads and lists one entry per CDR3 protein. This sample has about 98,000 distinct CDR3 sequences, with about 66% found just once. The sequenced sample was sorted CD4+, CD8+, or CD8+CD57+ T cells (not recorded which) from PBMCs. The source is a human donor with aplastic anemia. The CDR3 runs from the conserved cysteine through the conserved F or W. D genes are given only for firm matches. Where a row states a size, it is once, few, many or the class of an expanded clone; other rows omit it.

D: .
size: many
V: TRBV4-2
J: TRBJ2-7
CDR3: CASSQEESGSYEQYF
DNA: TGTGCCAGCAGCCAAGAAGAGAGCGGCTCCTACGAGCAGTACTTC

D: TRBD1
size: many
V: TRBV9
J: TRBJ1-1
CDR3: CASSASGQWNTEAFF
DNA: TGTGCCAGCAGCGCCTCGGGACAGTGGAACACTGAAGCTTTCTTT

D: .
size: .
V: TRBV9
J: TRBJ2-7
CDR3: CASSVEGTTSYEQYF
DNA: TGTGCCAGCAGCGTAGAGGGGACCACCTCCTACGAGCAGTACTTC

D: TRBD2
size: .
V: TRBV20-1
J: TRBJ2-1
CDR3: CSARDRTSENGQFF
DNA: TGCAGTGCTAGAGATCGGACTAGCGAAAATGGGCAGTTCTTC

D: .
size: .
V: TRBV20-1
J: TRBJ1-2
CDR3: CSADGQGGYTF
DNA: TGCAGTGCAGACGGTCAGGGTGGCTACACCTTC

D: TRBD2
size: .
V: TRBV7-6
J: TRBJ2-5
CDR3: CASSVAGWKETQYF
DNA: TGTGCCAGCAGCGTAGCGGGGTGGAAAGAGACCCAGTACTTC

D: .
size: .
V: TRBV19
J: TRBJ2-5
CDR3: CASSKNGKETQYF
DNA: TGTGCCAGTAGTAAGAACGGAAAAGAGACCCAGTACTTC

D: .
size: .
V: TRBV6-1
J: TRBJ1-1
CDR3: CASKREGVTEAFF
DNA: TGTGCCAGCAAAAGGGAAGGAGTCACTGAAGCTTTCTTT

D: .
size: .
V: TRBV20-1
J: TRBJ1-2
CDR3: CSASVGGADYGYTF
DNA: TGCAGTGCTAGCGTCGGGGGCGCAGACTATGGCTACACCTTC

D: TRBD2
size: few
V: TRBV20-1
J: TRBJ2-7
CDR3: CSALLAGGHTAGYEQYF
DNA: TGCAGTGCGCTACTAGCGGGAGGGCATACTGCTGGATACGAGCAGTACTTC

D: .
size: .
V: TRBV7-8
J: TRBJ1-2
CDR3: CASSPTRGYYGYTF
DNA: TGTGCCAGCAGCCCAACCCGGGGGTACTATGGCTACACCTTC

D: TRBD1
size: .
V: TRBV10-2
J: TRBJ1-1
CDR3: CASRQGPMDTEAFF
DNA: TGCGCCAGCAGACAGGGGCCCATGGACACTGAAGCTTTCTTT

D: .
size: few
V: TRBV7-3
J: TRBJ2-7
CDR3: CASSLEAEYEQYF
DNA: TGTGCCAGCAGCTTAGAGGCAGAGTACGAGCAGTACTTC

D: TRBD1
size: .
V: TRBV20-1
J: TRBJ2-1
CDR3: CSARPRDSAYNEQFF
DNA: TGCAGTGCTAGGCCCCGGGACAGCGCCTACAATGAGCAGTTCTTC

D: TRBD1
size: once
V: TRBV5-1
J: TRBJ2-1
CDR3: CASSPPDRVREQLF
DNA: TGCGCCAGCAGCCCCCCGGACAGGGTCCGTGAGCAGCTCTTC

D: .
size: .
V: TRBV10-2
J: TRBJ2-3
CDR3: CASSGSLRQSFSDTQYF
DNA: TGCGCCAGCAGTGGTTCGCTCCGACAGAGTTTCAGCGATACGCAGTATTTT

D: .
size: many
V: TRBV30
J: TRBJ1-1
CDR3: CAGQIMNTEAFF
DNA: TGTGCCGGACAGATCATGAACACTGAAGCTTTCTTT

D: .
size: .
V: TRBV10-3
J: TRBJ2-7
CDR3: CAISESIGSYEQYF
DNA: TGTGCCATCAGTGAGTCGATAGGAAGCTACGAGCAGTACTTC

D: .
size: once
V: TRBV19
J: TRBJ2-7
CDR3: CASSMDSVGGYEQYF
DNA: TGTGCCAGTAGTATGGATTCGGTGGGCGGATACGAGCAGTACTTC

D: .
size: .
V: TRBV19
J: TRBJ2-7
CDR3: CASSSRRDGYEQYF
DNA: TGTGCCAGTAGTAGTCGAAGGGACGGCTACGAGCAGTACTTC

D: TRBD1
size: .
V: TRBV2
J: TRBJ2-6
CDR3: CASSEQGAGANVLTF
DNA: TGTGCCAGCAGTGAACAGGGGGCCGGGGCCAACGTCCTGACTTTC

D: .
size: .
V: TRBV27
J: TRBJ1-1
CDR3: CASSFGAGSVAFF
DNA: .

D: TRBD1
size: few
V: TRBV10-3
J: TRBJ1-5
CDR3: CAISESGIGGGQPQHF
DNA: TGTGCCATCAGTGAGTCTGGGATAGGGGGCGGTCAGCCCCAGCATTTT

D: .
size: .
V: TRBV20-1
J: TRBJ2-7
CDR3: CSAPYQRGDEQYF
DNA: TGCAGTGCTCCCTATCAGAGGGGAGACGAGCAGTACTTC

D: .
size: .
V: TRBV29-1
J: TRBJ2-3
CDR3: CSVKGSSRDTDTQYF
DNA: TGCAGCGTTAAGGGCTCCTCGAGAGACACAGATACGCAGTATTTT

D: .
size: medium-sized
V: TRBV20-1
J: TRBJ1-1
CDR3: CSARGNRDTEAFF
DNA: TGCAGTGCTAGAGGAAACAGGGATACTGAAGCTTTCTTT

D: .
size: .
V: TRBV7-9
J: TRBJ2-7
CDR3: CASSNTGNGEQYF
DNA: TGTGCCAGCAGCAACACAGGGAATGGCGAGCAGTACTTC

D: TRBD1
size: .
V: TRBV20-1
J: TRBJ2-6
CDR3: CSAGGGDRLSSGANVLTF
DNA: TGCAGTGCCGGAGGTGGGGACAGGCTGTCATCTGGGGCCAACGTCCTGACTTTC

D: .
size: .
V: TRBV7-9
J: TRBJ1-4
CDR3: CASSWGNEKLFF
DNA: TGTGCCAGCAGCTGGGGTAATGAAAAACTGTTTTTT

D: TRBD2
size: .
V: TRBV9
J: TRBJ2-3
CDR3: CASSSRTSGTADTQYF
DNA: TGTGCCAGCAGCTCCCGGACTAGCGGGACCGCAGATACGCAGTATTTT

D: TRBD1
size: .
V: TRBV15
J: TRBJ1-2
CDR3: CATSTLQGAAEVSF
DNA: TGTGCCACCAGCACCCTTCAGGGGGCCGCCGAGGTCTCCTTC

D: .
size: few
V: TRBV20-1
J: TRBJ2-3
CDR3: CSARGLAEGSTDTQYF
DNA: TGCAGTGCTAGGGGCTTGGCGGAGGGTTCCACAGATACGCAGTATTTT

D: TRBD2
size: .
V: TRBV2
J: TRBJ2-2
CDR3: CASSEVSGPARGELFF
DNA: TGTGCCAGCAGTGAAGTTAGCGGGCCTGCAAGGGGGGAGCTGTTTTTT

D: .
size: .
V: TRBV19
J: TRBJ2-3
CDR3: CASSMRGTSSTDTQYF
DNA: TGTGCCAGTAGTATGAGAGGGACAAGTAGCACAGATACGCAGTATTTT

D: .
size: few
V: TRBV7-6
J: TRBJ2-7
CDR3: CASSAALGEQYF
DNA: TGTGCCAGCAGCGCCGCCTTGGGTGAGCAGTACTTC

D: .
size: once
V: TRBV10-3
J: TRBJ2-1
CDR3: CASTLGGGRYNEQFF
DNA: TGTGCCTCTACTTTGGGTGGGGGAAGGTACAATGAGCAGTTCTTC

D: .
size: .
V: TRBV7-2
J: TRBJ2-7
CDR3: CASRSLGYEQYF
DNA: TGTGCCAGCAGGAGCTTGGGGTACGAGCAGTACTTC

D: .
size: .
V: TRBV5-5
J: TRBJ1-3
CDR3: CASSRPGPRPNTIYF
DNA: TGTGCCAGCAGCCGACCGGGACCCAGGCCAAACACCATATATTTT

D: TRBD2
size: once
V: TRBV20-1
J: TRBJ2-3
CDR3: CSAADPPVSGTRGTDTQYF
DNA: TGCAGTGCCGCGGACCCCCCCGTTAGCGGGACGCGGGGCACAGATACGCAGTATTTT

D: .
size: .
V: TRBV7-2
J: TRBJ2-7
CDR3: CASSLARGDLDF
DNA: TGTGCCAGCAGCTTAGCGCGAGGGGATCTGGACTTC

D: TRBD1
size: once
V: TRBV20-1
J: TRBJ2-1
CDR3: CSAGQGLYYNEQFF
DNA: TGCAGCGCGGGACAGGGTCTTTACTACAATGAGCAGTTCTTC

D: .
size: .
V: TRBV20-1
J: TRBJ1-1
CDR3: CSASPPSMNTEAFF
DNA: TGCAGTGCTAGCCCCCCTTCCATGAACACTGAAGCTTTCTTT

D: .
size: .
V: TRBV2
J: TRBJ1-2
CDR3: CASSDGVYGYTF
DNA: TGTGCCAGCAGTGACGGGGTTTATGGCTACACCTTC

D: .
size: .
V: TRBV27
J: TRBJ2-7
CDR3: CASSSPVVSYEQYF
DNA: TGTGCCAGCAGTTCACCCGTGGTGTCCTACGAGCAGTACTTC

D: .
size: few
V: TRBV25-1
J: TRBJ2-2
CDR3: CASSEGVGGELFF
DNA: TGTGCCAGCAGTGAGGGGGTGGGCGGGGAGCTGTTTTTT

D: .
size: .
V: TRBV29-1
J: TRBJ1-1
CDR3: CSVELGDRRPEAFF
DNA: TGCAGCGTTGAGTTGGGGGATCGGAGGCCTGAAGCTTTCTTT

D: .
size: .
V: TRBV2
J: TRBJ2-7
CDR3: CASSAVNEQYF
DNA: TGTGCCAGCAGTGCGGTAAACGAGCAGTACTTC

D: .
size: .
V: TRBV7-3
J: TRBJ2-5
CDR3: CASSSGGRGETQYF
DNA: TGTGCCAGCAGCTCGGGGGGCCGAGGGGAGACCCAGTACTTC